This section outlines one TCR beta chain sequence together with its context. V lost 3 bases and J lost 1, with 12 bases in between. The CDR3 consists of 15 residues. The V gene's germline CDR1 is SEHNR and CDR2 FQNEAQ (reference sequence). The sample originates from a study of cytomegalovirus exposure and HLA in healthy donors. Researchers ran the PCR with 60 Vbeta and 13 Jbeta primers. Per the study methods: There were some 87 million unique TCR beta chains by a later count, and approximately 11 million of them were shared. Sequencing was performed with immunoSEQ multiplex PCR; in TCRdb, only in-frame clones are kept and a portion is missing. D and trimming were read from the DNA, whereas the V and J calls and clone size are those reported in that table. This sample carries about 77,000 clones, 70% to 80% of them seen once, and the ten largest clones take around 3.6%.

This chain uses TRBV7-9 with TRBJ1-1; D is uncertain. This TCR came from a man aged 35-49 years in good health and CMV-seronegative. Sequencing input: PBMCs. The CDR3 spells CASSFGRTRNTEAFF. The CDR3 DNA sequence: TGTGCCAGCAGCTTCGGTCGAACCCGGAACACTGAAGCTTTCTTT.